These 16 T cell receptor beta chains were sequenced from one sample in a study of high-grade serous ovarian cancer treatment subgroups. Tumor samples were taken before definitive surgery or chemotherapy. This table comes from immunoSEQ multiplex PCR, and its TCRdb copy is limited to in-frame clones, with some not included. The sample lists about 2,000 clones, over 75% occurring once. The source material was tumor tissue. All receptors derive from a human donor with high-grade serous ovarian cancer.

V usage is TRBV6-6 and J usage is TRBJ2-7; D is perhaps TRBD1 or TRBD2 (6 bases each). The ends were cut back, 6 bases at V and 7 bases at J, with 22 bases in the middle. The CDR3 loop spans 15 amino acids. Germline-derived CDR1 and CDR2 are MNHNY and SVGAGI (reference sequence). The CDR3 nucleotides are TGTGCCAGCAGGCCCACGGGGGCCGGACCGGGGGAGCAGTACTTC. Encoded protein: CASRPTGAGPGEQYF.

The chain employs TRBV7-9 and TRBJ1-6, with D perhaps matching TRBD1 (6 bases). Trimming removed 4 bases from V and 10 bases from J, with 23 bases in between. CDR3 size: 17 residues. The germline V gene has CDR1 SEHNR and CDR2 FQNEAQ (reference sequence). In DNA, the CDR3 is TGTGCCAGCAGCTCCCACGATTTACAGGGAATAAAATCACCCCTCCACTTT. Its translation is CASSSHDLQGIKSPLHF.

This chain links TRBV6-1 with TRBJ1-2, with 8 nucleotides matching TRBD1. Germline CDR1 reads MNHNS; CDR2 reads SASEGT. This CDR3 is 14 amino acids long. The V segment lost 6 bases and the J segment 5 bases; nucleotides outside the gene matches: 8. The CDR3: CASRDTGGGYGYTF. The DNA of the CDR3 is TGTGCCAGCAGGGATACAGGGGGAGGATATGGCTACACCTTC.

The chain joins TRBV4-2 to TRBJ2-1; no firm D call. V lost 0 bases, J lost 4 bases, and 10 bases lay in between. Germline assignment: CDR1 LGHNA and CDR2 YNFKEQ. The CDR3 runs 15 residues. The CDR3 protein is CASSQEGAFYNEQFF. The CDR3 DNA reads as TGTGCCAGCAGCCAAGAGGGTGCCTTTTACAATGAGCAGTTCTTC.

This rearrangement joins TRBV6-5 to TRBJ1-2; tentatively, D is TRBD1 (5 bases). Deletions cut 2 bases from V and 8 bases from J, with 9 bases between. CDR1 MNHEY and CDR2 SVGAGI come from the germline V gene. The CDR3 has 12 amino acids. In nucleotides, the CDR3 is TGTGCCAGCAGTTACGGGGGGTCAGGCTACACCTTC. Its translation: CASSYGGSGYTF.

The V call is TRBV5-1, the J call TRBJ2-7; 8 bases match TRBD2. V shed 5 bases and J 4 bases; nucleotides not matched to a gene: 8. CDR1 and CDR2 (germline): SGHRS, YFSETQ. The CDR3 sequence is 14 residues long. In DNA form, the CDR3 reads TGCGCCAGCAGATCTGGTAGCGGGGTTTACGAGCAGTACTTC. As protein: CASRSGSGVYEQYF.

J is TRBJ2-1 and V is TRBV20-1; unclear D gene. CDR1 and CDR2 from the germline V gene are DFQATT and SNEGSKA (reference sequence). Trimming pared 2 bases from V and 4 bases from J, leaving 3 bases between. The CDR3 loop spans 11 amino acids. The DNA of the CDR3 is TGCAGTGCTAGATTTTACAATGAGCAGTTCTTC. As protein: CSARFYNEQFF.

The chain couples TRBV5-1 to TRBJ1-2; maybe TRBD1 (5 bases). The V and J ends lost 0 bases and 4 bases respectively, with 7 bases between them. The CDR3 consists of 13 residues. Germline values: CDR1 SGHRS, CDR2 YFSETQ. The DNA of the CDR3 is TGCGCCAGCAGCTTGGCCGACAGCTATGGCTACACCTTC. It yields the protein CASSLADSYGYTF.

The chain recombines TRBV6-1 with TRBJ1-1; 7 nucleotides align to TRBD1. Trimming cost V 4 bases and J 5 bases; bases outside gene matches: 4. This CDR3 region has 13 residues. Looked up from germline, CDR1 is MNHNS and CDR2 is SASEGT. CDR3 residues: CASSARGGTEAFF. CDR3 DNA: TGTGCCAGCAGTGCCAGGGGGGGTACTGAAGCTTTCTTT.

This chain joins TRBV28 and TRBJ2-7; tentative D call: TRBD1 (5 bases). There are 15 residues in the CDR3. V dropped 6 bases and J dropped 2 bases, with 17 bases sitting between them. Germline loops: CDR1 MDHEN, CDR2 SYDVKM. CDR3 in amino acids: CASSTQGHSPYEQYF. CDR3 nucleotides: TGTGCCAGCAGCACCCAAGGACATAGTCCCTACGAGCAGTACTTC.

The chain has TRBV5-1 and TRBJ2-1; TRBD1 matches at 10 bases. Germline CDR1 and CDR2: SGHRS and YFSETQ. Losses at the gene ends were 3 bases for V and 3 bases for J; bases not matched to a gene: 3. The CDR3 is 15 residues long. Written as DNA, the CDR3 is TGCGCCAGCAGCTCCGGGACAGGGGACTACAATGAGCAGTTCTTC. This gives the protein CASSSGTGDYNEQFF.

The chain combines TRBV2 with TRBJ2-5, with 11 bases fitting TRBD1. After removal of 4 bases from V and 4 bases from J, the junction contained 2 bases not matched to a gene. This CDR3 region has 14 residues. CDR1 and CDR2 (germline): SNHLY, FYNNEI. The CDR3: CASSAGQGGETQYF. CDR3 bases: TGTGCCAGCAGTGCGGGACAGGGGGGAGAGACCCAGTACTTC.

This clone has only one observation. The chain employs TRBV9 and TRBJ2-7; 12 bases are a match to TRBD2. V lost 0 bases to trimming and J lost 6 bases; unmatched junction nucleotides: 1. CDR1 and CDR2 from the germline V gene are SGDLS and YYNGEE. CDR3 length: 14 amino acids. CDR3 coding DNA: TGTGCCAGCAGCGTAGTGACTAGCGGGAGCGAGCAGTACTTC. It translates to CASSVVTSGSEQYF.

The J gene is TRBJ1-2, the V gene TRBV29-1; no firm D call. V was clipped by 4 bases and J by 8 bases, with 14 bases between them. The CDR3 extends over 12 amino acids. CDR1 SQVTM and CDR2 ANQGSEA come from the germline V gene. DNA for the CDR3: TGCAGCGTTGTGAATTGGTTTGGGGGCTACACCTTC. This sequence encodes CSVVNWFGGYTF.

The V call is TRBV7-9, the J call TRBJ1-1, with TRBD1 as a possible D gene (5 bases). CDR1 and CDR2 from the germline V gene are SEHNR and FQNEAQ (reference sequence). Trimming took off 6 bases at V and 0 bases at J, with 14 bases between the two ends. The CDR3 has 15 amino acids. The CDR3 DNA sequence: TGTGCCAGCAGACATGGACAACAGATGAACACTGAAGCTTTCTTT. Amino acids: CASRHGQQMNTEAFF.

The chain recombines TRBV30 with TRBJ1-1, with D hard to call. The CDR3 is made up of 12 amino acids. V was cut by 2 bases and J by 4 bases, with 8 bases left in between. CDR1 and CDR2 (germline): GTSNPN, SVGIG (reference sequence). The CDR3 protein is CAWSKGFTEAFF. DNA of the CDR3: TGTGCCTGGAGTAAGGGTTTCACTGAAGCTTTCTTT.